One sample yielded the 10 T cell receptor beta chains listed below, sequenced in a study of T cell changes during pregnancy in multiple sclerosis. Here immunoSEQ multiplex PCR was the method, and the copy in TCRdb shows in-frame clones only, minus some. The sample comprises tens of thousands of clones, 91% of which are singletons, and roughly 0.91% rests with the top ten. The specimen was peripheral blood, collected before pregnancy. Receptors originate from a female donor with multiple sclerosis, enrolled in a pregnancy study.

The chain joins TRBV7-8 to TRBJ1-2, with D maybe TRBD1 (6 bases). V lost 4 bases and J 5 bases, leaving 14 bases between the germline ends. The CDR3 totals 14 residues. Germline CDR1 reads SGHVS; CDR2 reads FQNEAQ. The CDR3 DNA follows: TGTGCCAGCAGCTCCGGGACACACCTATATGGCTACACCTTC. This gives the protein CASSSGTHLYGYTF.

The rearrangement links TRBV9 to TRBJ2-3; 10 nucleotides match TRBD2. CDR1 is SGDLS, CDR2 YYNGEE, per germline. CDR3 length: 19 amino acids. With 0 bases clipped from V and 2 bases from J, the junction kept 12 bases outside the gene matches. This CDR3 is CASSVASGRAERDTDTQYF. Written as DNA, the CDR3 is TGTGCCAGCAGCGTAGCCAGCGGGAGGGCCGAGAGGGACACAGATACGCAGTATTTT.

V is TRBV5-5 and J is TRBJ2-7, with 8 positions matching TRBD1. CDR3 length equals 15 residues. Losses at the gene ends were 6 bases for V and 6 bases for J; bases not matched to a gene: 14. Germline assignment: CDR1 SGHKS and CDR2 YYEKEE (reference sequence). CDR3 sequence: CASTRDHYTGGEQYF. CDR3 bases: TGTGCCAGCACCCGCGATCATTATACAGGGGGCGAGCAGTACTTC.

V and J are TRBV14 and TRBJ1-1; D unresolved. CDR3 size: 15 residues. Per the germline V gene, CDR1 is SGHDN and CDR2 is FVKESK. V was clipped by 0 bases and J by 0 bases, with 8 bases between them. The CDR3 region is CASSQDPVMNTEAFF. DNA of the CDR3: TGTGCCAGCAGCCAAGACCCGGTTATGAACACTGAAGCTTTCTTT.

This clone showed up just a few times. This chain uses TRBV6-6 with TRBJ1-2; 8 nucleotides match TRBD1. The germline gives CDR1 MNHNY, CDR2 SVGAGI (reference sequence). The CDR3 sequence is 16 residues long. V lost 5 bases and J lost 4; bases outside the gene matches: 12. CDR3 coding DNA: TGTGCCAGCAGTACGGGGTCCAGGGGGCAGGTCTATGGCTACACCTTC. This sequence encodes CASSTGSRGQVYGYTF.

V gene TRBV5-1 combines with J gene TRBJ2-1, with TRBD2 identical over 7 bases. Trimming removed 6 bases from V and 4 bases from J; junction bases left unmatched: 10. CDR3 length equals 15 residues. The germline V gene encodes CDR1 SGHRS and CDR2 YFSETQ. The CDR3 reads CASTYQRDEYNEQFF. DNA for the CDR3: TGCGCCAGCACCTACCAGCGGGACGAGTACAATGAGCAGTTCTTC. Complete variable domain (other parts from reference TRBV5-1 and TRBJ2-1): KAGVTQTPRYLIKTRGQQVTLSCSPISGHRSVSWYQQTPGQGLQFLFEYFSETQRNKGNFPGRFSGRQFSNSRSEMNVSTLELGDSALYLCASTYQRDEYNEQFFGPGTRLTVL.

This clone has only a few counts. This CDR3 reads CASSDSPLSFF. The CDR3 DNA reads TGTGCCAGCAGTGATTCCCCTCTTTCTTTCTTT. The chain uses TRBV6-1 and TRBJ1-1, with unresolved D. This CDR3 contains 11 residues. CDR1 is MNHNS and CDR2 is SASEGT in the germline V gene. V shed 3 bases and J shed 12 bases, with 11 bases lying between them.

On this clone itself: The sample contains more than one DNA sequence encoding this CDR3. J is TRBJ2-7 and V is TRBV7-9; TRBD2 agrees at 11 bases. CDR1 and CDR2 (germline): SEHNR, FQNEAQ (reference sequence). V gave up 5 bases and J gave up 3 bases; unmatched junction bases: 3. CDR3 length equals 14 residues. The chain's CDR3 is CASSSTSGSYEQYF. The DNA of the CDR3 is TGTGCCAGCAGCAGTACTAGCGGGAGCTACGAGCAGTACTTC. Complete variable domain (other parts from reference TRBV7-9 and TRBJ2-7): DTGVSQNPRHKITKRGQNVTFRCDPISEHNRLYWYRQTLGQGPEFLTYFQNEAQLEKSRLLSDRFSAERPKGSFSTLEIQRTEQGDSAMYLCASSSTSGSYEQYFGPGTRLTVT.

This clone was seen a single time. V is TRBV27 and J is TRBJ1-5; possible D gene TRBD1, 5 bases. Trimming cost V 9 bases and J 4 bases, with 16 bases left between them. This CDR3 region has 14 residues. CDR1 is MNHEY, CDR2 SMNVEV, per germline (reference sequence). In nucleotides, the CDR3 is TGTGCCAGTTCCCCGGGGGTACGGAATCAGCCCCAGCATTTT. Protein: CASSPGVRNQPQHF.

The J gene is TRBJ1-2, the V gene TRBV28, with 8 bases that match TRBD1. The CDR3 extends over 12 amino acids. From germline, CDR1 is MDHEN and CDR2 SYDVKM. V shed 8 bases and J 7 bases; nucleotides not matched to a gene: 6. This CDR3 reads CASFRGHAGYTF. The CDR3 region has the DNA TGTGCCAGCTTCAGGGGGCACGCTGGCTACACCTTC.